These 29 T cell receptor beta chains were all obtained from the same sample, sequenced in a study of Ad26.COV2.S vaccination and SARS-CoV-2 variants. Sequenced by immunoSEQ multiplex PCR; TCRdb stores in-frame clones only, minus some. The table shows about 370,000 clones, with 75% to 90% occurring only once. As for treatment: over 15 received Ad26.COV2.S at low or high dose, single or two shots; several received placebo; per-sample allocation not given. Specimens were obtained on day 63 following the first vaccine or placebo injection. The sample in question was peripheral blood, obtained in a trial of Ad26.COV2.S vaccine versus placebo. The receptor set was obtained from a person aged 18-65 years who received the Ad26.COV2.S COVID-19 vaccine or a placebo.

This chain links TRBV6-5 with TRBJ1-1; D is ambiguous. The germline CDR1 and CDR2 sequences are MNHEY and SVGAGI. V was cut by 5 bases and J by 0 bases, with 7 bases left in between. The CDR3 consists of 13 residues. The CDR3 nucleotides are TGTGCCAGCAGTATTAGGGTGAACACTGAAGCTTTCTTT. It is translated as CASSIRVNTEAFF.

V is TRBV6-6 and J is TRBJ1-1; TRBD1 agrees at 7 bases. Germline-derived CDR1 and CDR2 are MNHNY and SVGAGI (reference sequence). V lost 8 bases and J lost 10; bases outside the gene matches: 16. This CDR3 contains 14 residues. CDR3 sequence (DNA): TGTGCCAGCGGCCAGGGGGGTCTAGGCAGCGGAGCTTTCTTT. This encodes CASGQGGLGSGAFF.

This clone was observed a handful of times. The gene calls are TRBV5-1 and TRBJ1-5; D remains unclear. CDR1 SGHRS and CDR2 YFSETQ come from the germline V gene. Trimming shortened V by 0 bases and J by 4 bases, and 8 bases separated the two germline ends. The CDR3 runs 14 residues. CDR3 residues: CASSLEWGNQPQHF. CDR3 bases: TGCGCCAGCAGCTTGGAATGGGGAAATCAGCCCCAGCATTTT.

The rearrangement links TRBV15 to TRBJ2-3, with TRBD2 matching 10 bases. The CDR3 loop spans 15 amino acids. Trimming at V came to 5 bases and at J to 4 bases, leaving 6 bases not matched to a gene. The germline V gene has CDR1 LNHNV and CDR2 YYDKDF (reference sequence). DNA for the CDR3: TGTGCCACCAGCCACAGCGGGGGGGCCGCAGATACGCAGTATTTT. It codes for CATSHSGGAADTQYF.

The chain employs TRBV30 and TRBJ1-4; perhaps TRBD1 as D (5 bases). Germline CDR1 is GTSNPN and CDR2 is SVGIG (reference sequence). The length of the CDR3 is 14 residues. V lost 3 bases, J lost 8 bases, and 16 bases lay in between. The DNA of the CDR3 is TGTGCCTGGAGAGAGGCAGGGATGTACGAAAAACTGTTTTTT. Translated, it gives CAWREAGMYEKLFF.

In nucleotides, the CDR3 is TGTGCCAGCAGTTCCGCTTCGTGGGGAGGTCTTAATGAGCAGTTCTTC. It specifies CASSSASWGGLNEQFF. The chain recombines TRBV6-6 with TRBJ2-1, with a weak D call TRBD2 (6 bases). The V and J ends lost 4 bases and 7 bases respectively, with 20 bases between them. The CDR3 covers 16 residues. The germline gives CDR1 MNHNY, CDR2 SVGAGI (reference sequence).

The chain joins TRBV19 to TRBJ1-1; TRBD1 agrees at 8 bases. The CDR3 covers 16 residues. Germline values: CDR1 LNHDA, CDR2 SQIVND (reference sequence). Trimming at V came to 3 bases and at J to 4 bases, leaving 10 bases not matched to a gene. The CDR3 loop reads CASSILTGALRTEAFF. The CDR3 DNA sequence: TGTGCCAGTAGTATTCTGACAGGGGCCCTTCGCACTGAAGCTTTCTTT.

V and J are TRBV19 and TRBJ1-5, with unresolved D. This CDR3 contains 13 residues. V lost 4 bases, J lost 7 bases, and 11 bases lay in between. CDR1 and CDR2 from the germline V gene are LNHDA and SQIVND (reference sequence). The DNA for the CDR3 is TGTGCCAGTAGTACCCCCCCTTGGCAGCCCCAGCATTTT. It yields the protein CASSTPPWQPQHF. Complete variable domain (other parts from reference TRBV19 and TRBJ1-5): DGGITQSPKYLFRKEGQNVTLSCEQNLNHDAMYWYRQDPGQGLRLIYYSQIVNDFQKGDIAEGYSVSREKKESFPLTVTSAQKNPTAFYLCASSTPPWQPQHFGDGTRLSIL.

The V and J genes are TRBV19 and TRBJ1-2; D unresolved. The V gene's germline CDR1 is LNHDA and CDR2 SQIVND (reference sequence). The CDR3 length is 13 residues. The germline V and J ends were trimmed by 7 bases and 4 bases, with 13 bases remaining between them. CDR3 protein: CASTQFGVYGYTF. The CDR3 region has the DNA TGTGCCAGTACCCAGTTCGGGGTCTATGGCTACACCTTC.

The CDR3 DNA reads as TGTGCCACCAGTGACCCCGTGGTGAACCAAGAGACCCAGTACTTC. It is translated as CATSDPVVNQETQYF. V is TRBV24-1 and J is TRBJ2-5; D call uncertain. The V gene's germline CDR1 is KGHDR and CDR2 SFDVKD. The V and J ends lost 4 bases and 0 bases respectively, with 11 bases between them. The CDR3 totals 15 residues.

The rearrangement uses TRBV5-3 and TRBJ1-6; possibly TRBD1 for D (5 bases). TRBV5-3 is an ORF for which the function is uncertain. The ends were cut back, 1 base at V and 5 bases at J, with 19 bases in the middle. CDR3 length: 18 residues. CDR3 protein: CARSLPRLRGRNNSPLHF. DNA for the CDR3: TGTGCCAGAAGCTTGCCTAGGTTGAGGGGAAGGAATAATTCACCCCTCCACTTT.

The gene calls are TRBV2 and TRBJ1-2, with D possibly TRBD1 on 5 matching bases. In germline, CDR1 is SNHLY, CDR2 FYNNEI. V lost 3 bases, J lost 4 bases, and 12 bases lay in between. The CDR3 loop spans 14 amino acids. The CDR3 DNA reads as TGTGCCAGCAGTGACGTCAGGGATGGCTATGGCTACACCTTC. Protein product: CASSDVRDGYGYTF.

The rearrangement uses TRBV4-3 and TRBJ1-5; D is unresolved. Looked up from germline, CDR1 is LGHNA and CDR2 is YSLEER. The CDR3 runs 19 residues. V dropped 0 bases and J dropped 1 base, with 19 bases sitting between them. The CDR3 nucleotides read TGCGCCAGCAGCCAAGAGGTCATTGTTGGGGTGGGCAGCAATCAGCCCCAGCATTTT. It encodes CASSQEVIVGVGSNQPQHF.

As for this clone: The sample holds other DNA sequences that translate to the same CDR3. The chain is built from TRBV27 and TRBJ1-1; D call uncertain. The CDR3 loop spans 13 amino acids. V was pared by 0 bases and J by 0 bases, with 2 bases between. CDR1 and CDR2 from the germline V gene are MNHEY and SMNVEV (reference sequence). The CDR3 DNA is TGTGCCAGCAGTTTATCCGTGAACACTGAAGCTTTCTTT. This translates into CASSLSVNTEAFF.

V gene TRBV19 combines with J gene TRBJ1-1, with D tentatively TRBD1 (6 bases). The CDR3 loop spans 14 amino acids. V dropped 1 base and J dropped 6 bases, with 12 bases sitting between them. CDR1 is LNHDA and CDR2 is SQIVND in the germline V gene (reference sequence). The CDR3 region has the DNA TGTGCCAGTAGTATAGCAACGACAGGAGCTGAAGCTTTCTTT. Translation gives CASSIATTGAEAFF.

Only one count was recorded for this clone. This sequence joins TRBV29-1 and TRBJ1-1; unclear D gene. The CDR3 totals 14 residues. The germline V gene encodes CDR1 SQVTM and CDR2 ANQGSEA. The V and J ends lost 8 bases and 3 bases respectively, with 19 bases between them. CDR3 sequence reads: CSHRAGGKDTEAFF. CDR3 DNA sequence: TGCAGCCATCGAGCCGGTGGTAAGGACACTGAAGCTTTCTTT.

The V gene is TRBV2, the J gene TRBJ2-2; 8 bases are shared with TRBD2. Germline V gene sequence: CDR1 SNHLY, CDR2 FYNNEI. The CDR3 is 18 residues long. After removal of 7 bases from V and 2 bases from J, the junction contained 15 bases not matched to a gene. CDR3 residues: CASILYRPGGSNTGELFF. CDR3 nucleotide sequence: TGTGCCAGCATTCTTTATCGTCCGGGGGGGTCTAACACCGGGGAGCTGTTTTTT.

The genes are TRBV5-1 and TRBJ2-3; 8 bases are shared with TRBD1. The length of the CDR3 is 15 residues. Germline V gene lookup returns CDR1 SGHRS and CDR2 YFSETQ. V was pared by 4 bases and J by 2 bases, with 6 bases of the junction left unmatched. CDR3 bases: TGCGCCAGCAGCGGTGGACAGGGCAACACAGATACGCAGTATTTT. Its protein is CASSGGQGNTDTQYF.

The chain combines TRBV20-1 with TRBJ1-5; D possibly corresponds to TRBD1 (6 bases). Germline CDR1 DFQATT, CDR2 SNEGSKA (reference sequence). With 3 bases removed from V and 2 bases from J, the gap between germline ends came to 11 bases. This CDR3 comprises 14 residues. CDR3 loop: CSASGQLRNQPQHF. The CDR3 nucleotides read TGCAGTGCTAGTGGACAGCTCCGCAATCAGCCCCAGCATTTT.

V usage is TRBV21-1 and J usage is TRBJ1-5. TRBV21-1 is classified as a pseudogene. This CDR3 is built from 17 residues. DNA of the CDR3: TGTGCCAGCAGCAAAGCCGCGGGGGGTATTAGCAATCAGCCCCAGCATTTT. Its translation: CASSKAAGGISNQPQHF.

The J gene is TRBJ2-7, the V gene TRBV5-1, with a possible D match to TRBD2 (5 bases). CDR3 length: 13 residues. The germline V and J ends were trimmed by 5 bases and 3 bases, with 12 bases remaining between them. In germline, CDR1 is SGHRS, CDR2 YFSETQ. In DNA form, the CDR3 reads TGCGCCAGCAGGGCGGGCGGCCTCTACGAGCAGTACTTC. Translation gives CASRAGGLYEQYF.

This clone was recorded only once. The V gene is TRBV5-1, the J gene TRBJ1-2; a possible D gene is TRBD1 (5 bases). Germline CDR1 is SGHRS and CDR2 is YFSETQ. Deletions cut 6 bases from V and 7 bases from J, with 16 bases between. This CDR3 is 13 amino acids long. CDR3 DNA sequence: TGCGCCAGCACCCGGACGGGGGAGGGTGGCTACACCTTC. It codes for CASTRTGEGGYTF. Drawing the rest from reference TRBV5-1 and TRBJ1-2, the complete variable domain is KAGVTQTPRYLIKTRGQQVTLSCSPISGHRSVSWYQQTPGQGLQFLFEYFSETQRNKGNFPGRFSGRQFSNSRSEMNVSTLELGDSALYLCASTRTGEGGYTFGSGTRLTVV.

The CDR3 region is CAISAGQSREQYF. CDR3 DNA sequence: TGTGCCATCAGTGCGGGACAATCCAGGGAGCAGTACTTC. This chain connects TRBV10-3 to TRBJ2-7, with D perhaps matching TRBD1 (6 bases). Per germline, CDR1 ENHRY and CDR2 SYGVKD. The CDR3 consists of 13 residues. Between the trimmed V and J ends, which lost 4 bases and 7 bases, there was a span of 14 bases.

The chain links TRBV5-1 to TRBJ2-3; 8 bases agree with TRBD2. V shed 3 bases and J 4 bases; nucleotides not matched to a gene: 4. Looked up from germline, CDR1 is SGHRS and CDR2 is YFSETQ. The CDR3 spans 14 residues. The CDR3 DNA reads TGCGCCAGCAGCTCTGGCGGGGGGCCAGATACGCAGTATTTT. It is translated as CASSSGGGPDTQYF. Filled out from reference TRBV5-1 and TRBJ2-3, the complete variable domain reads KAGVTQTPRYLIKTRGQQVTLSCSPISGHRSVSWYQQTPGQGLQFLFEYFSETQRNKGNFPGRFSGRQFSNSRSEMNVSTLELGDSALYLCASSSGGGPDTQYFGPGTRLTVL.

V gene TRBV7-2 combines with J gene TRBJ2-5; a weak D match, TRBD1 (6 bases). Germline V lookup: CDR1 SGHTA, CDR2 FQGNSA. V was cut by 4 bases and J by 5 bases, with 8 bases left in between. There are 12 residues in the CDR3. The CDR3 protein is CASSYTGETQYF. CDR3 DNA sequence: TGTGCCAGCAGCTACACAGGGGAGACCCAGTACTTC.

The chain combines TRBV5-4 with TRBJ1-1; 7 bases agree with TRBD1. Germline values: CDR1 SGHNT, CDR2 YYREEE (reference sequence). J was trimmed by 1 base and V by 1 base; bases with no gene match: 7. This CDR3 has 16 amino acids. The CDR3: CASSLQTGAPNTEAFF. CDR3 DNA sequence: TGTGCCAGCAGCTTGCAAACAGGGGCACCGAACACTGAAGCTTTCTTT.

CDR3 sequence reads: CASSQAASYTF. Written as DNA, the CDR3 is TGCGCCAGCAGCCAAGCGGCCAGCTACACCTTC. This chain joins TRBV4-3 and TRBJ1-2; D not certain. The CDR3 consists of 11 residues. In germline, CDR1 is LGHNA, CDR2 YSLEER. V was cut by 1 base and J by 9 bases, with 6 bases left in between.

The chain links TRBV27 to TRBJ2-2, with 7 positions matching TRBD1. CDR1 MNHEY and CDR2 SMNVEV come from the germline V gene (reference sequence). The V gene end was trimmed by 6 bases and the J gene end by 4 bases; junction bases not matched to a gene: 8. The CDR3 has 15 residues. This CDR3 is CASRSQGSFTGELFF. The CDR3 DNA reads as TGTGCCAGCAGGTCACAGGGGAGTTTCACCGGGGAGCTGTTTTTT.

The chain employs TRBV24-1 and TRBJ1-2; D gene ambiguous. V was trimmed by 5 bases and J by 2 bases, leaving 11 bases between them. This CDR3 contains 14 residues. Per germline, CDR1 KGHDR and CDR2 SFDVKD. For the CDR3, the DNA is TGTGCCACCAGTGGAAGAGGAACCAACTATGGCTACACCTTC. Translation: CATSGRGTNYGYTF.